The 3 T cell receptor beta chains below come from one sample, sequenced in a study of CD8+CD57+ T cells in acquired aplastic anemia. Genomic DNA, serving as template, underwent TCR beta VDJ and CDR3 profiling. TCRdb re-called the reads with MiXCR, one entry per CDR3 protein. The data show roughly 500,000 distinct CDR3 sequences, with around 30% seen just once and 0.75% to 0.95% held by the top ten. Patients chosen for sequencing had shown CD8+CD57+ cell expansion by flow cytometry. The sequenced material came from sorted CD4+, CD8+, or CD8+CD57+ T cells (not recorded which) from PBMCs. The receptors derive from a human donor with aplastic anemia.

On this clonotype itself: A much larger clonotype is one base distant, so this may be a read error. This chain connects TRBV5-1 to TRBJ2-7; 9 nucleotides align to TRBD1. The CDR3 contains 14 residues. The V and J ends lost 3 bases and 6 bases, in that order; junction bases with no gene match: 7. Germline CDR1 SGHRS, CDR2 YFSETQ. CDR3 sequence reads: CASSSGTGLSEQYF. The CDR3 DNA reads TGCGCCAGCAGCTCGGGGACAGGGCTTAGCGAGCAGTACTTC.

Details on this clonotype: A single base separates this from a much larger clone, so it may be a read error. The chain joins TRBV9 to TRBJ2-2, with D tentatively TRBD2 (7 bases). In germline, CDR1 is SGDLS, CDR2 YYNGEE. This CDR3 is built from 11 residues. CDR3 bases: TGTGCCAGCTCCAGGGAGGGGGGGCTGTTTTTT. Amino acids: CASSREGGLFF.

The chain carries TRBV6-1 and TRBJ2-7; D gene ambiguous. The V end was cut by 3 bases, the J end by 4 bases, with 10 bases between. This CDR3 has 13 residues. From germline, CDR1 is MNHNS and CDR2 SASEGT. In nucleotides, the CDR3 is TGTGCCAGCAGTGATGAGGTTCCTTACGAGCAGTACTTC. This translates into CASSDEVPYEQYF.